One TCR beta chain is described in this entry. CDR1 is WNHNN and CDR2 is SYGVQD in the germline V gene (reference sequence). Deletions cut 6 bases from V and 0 bases from J, with 8 bases between. The CDR3 is 13 amino acids. Repertoires were generated with immunoSEQ multiplex PCR, while TCRdb's copy carries only in-frame clones and drops some. The sample lists more than 100,000 clones, roughly 91% occurring once. The sample originates from a study of control samples from healthy donors and cancer patients. This chain joins TRBV10-1 and TRBJ1-1, with a weak D call TRBD1 (6 bases). Input material: PBMCs. The sequence derives from a man between 60 and 75 years old with lung cancer. CDR3 sequence: CASRDSLNTEAFF. DNA for the CDR3: TGCGCCAGCAGGGACAGCCTGAACACTGAAGCTTTCTTT.